The clone carrying this T cell receptor (beta chain) appeared a few times. The antigen remains unidentified. Gene names denote mouse genes. Coverage ceases 4 residues before the CDR3 finishes, and the germline J gene fills in the end. The sample belongs to a study of CD8+ T cells in alopecia areata. Study-wide results and caveats: For lesional scalp, especially alopecia totalis/universalis, clonality was higher than in normal scalp.

The CDR3 has 14 residues. Per germline, CDR1 NSQYPW and CDR2 LRSPGD (reference sequence). RNA was extracted and reverse transcribed into cDNA as the sequencing template. The repertoire was sequenced with immunoSEQ multiplex PCR; TCRdb's copy has only in-frame clones and lacks some. The sample was found to contain some 110,000 clones, and every one recurs. The TCR comes from a C3H/HeJ mouse with alopecia areata. Strain haplotype (MHC): H2-k. Material: lesional skin. The chain carries TRBV1 and TRBJ1-1; D remains ambiguous. The CDR3 sequence is CTCSADLSISEVFF. CDR3 DNA, as far as it was read: TGCACCTGCAGTGCAGATCTCAGCATCTCA.